The 8 T cell receptor beta chains given below trace back to one sample, sequenced in a study of T cells in Graves' hyperthyroidism and ophthalmopathy (dated by TCRdb to the late 2010s). The library was built by means of multiplex PCR. TCRdb records Illumina HiSeq 2000 as the sequencer. The TCR beta CDR3 regions were amplified from the RNA transcripts. For the first round of RT-PCR on the TCR CDR3, the HTBI primer set was used together with the Qiagen OneStep RT-PCR kit. TCRdb's own reprocessing of the public reads used fastp at Q25 and MiXCR and kept productive beta chains. Under each unique CDR3 protein, matching rows form one entry showing the most common genes and DNA. The sample records hundreds of thousands of distinct CDR3 sequences, just under 20% of which are singletons. The ten largest account for about 50% of the sample. Material: blood. The source of these receptors is a man aged 35 to 55 with Graves' ophthalmopathy.

This chain links TRBV10-3 with TRBJ2-7; a possible D gene is TRBD2 (6 bases). This CDR3 region has 14 residues. Germline V gives CDR1 ENHRY, CDR2 SYGVKD. V gave up 6 bases and J gave up 3 bases, with 15 bases separating them. CDR3 amino acids: CAIRGTGVNYEQYF. The CDR3 DNA reads as TGTGCCATCAGAGGGACTGGGGTTAACTACGAGCAGTACTTC.

The chain couples TRBV2 to TRBJ1-5; a possible D gene is TRBD1 (6 bases). V was trimmed by 7 bases and J by 6 bases, leaving 10 bases between them. In germline, CDR1 is SNHLY, CDR2 FYNNEI. There are 12 residues in the CDR3. The CDR3 region has the DNA TGTGCCAGCAAGGGGGATGGTCAGCCCCAGCATTTT. Translation: CASKGDGQPQHF.

This clonotype was seen a few times. The chain is built from TRBV7-6 and TRBJ2-1; TRBD2 agrees at 10 bases. The germline V gene has CDR1 SGHVS and CDR2 FNYEAQ. V shed 5 bases, J shed 7 bases, and the junction held 8 bases outside the gene matches. This CDR3 region has 15 residues. As DNA, the CDR3 is TGTGCCAGCAGCGGTGGGACTAGCGTGGGGAATGAGCAGTTCTTC. Translated: CASSGGTSVGNEQFF.

This chain joins TRBV10-3 and TRBJ1-6; 12 bases agree with TRBD1. The CDR3 length is 16 residues. The V gene's germline CDR1 is ENHRY and CDR2 SYGVKD. Trimming took 6 bases from V and 8 from J; bases not matched to a gene: 8. The CDR3 nucleotides read TGTGCCATCAGCTGGGACAGGGGGCCCCCTGATTCACCCCTCCACTTT. Amino acids: CAISWDRGPPDSPLHF.

This clonotype came up a few times. The rearrangement uses TRBV9 and TRBJ1-2; D gene uncertain. The CDR3 is 16 residues long. The germline V gene has CDR1 SGDLS and CDR2 YYNGEE. Trimming took 0 bases from V and 1 from J, leaving 13 bases between them. CDR3 nucleotides: TGTGCCAGCAGCGTAGGCGGGAGTACAGTTAACTATGGCTACACCTTC. This sequence encodes CASSVGGSTVNYGYTF. Full variable domain (rest looked up from reference TRBV9 and TRBJ1-2): DSGVTQTPKHLITATGQRVTLRCSPRSGDLSVYWYQQSLDQGLQFLIQYYNGEERAKGNILERFSAQQFPDLHSELNLSSLELGDSALYFCASSVGGSTVNYGYTFGSGTRLTVV.

In this sample, this clonotype turned up a few times. The chain has TRBV5-5 and TRBJ2-7, with TRBD1 identical over 8 bases. Germline loops: CDR1 SGHKS, CDR2 YYEKEE (reference sequence). The CDR3 runs to 15 residues. V lost 2 bases and J lost 2; bases outside the gene matches: 6. The CDR3 is CASSFFGQGAYEQYF. CDR3 nucleotide sequence: TGTGCCAGCAGCTTTTTCGGACAGGGCGCCTACGAGCAGTACTTC.

J is TRBJ2-7 and V is TRBV5-1; D gene uncertain. The CDR3 extends over 14 amino acids. Germline V gene data show CDR1 as SGHRS and CDR2 as YFSETQ. V dropped 7 bases and J dropped 4 bases, with 18 bases sitting between them. Written as DNA, the CDR3 is TGCGCCAGCTCCGAGCTGAAGGGCGGTTACGAGCAGTACTTC. Residues: CASSELKGGYEQYF.

The sample holds many counts of this clonotype. Here the CDR3 DNA reads TGTGCCAGCAGTTTACACGGGAGAGAAGAGACCCAGTACTTC. It specifies CASSLHGREETQYF. V and J are TRBV28 and TRBJ2-5; possibly TRBD2 for D (6 bases). V was trimmed by 2 bases and J by 3 bases, leaving 10 bases between them. Per the germline V gene, CDR1 is MDHEN and CDR2 is SYDVKM. This CDR3 region has 14 residues.